The 25 T cell receptor beta chains below come from one sample, sequenced in a study of beta chain features in type 1 diabetes (dated by TCRdb to the late 2010s). Summary of the overall study and its limitations: Type 1 diabetes patients showed a moderate but significant shortening of TCRB CDR3 length in all four CD4+ subsets.

Preparation of the library involved the immunoSEQ multiplex PCR assay. The High Capacity cDNA Reverse Transcription Kit was used to reverse transcribe all of the isolated RNA, meaning that expressed TCRB transcripts were what got sequenced. TCRdb re-hosts the immuneACCESS table, in-frame sequences only. Its copies lack some clones; in the studies checked, an unresolved V gene accounts for under half of them, and the cause for the rest is not known. Recorded for this sample are 630,000 or so clones; about an eighth of them occurred a single time. 0.03% to 0.04% of the sample goes to the ten largest clones. These receptors' targets are unknown. Material: naive CD4+ T cells from blood. The meaning of the sample's cell subset or site label: true naive CD4+ T cells. These TCRs come from a man younger than 35 with type 1 diabetes.

This rearrangement joins TRBV2 to TRBJ1-2; D not certain. CDR3 size: 13 residues. Germline values: CDR1 SNHLY, CDR2 FYNNEI. The V and J ends lost 5 bases and 0 bases respectively, with 7 bases between them. CDR3 sequence: CASSWTANYGYTF. CDR3 bases: TGTGCCAGCAGTTGGACGGCTAACTATGGCTACACCTTC.

This clone has a handful of counts. The sample contains more than one DNA sequence encoding this CDR3. The CDR3 nucleotides are TGTGCCAGCAGGCGGGACGGCAGCACAGATACGCAGTATTTT. The encoded protein is CASRRDGSTDTQYF. The chain is built from TRBV2 and TRBJ2-3, with D perhaps TRBD2 (6 bases). CDR1 and CDR2 (germline): SNHLY, FYNNEI. V was cut by 6 bases and J by 0 bases, with 10 bases left in between. The CDR3 covers 14 residues.

The rearrangement uses TRBV4-3 and TRBJ2-7; D might be TRBD1 (5 bases). The V gene's germline CDR1 is LGHNA and CDR2 YSLEER. This CDR3 region has 14 residues. V was shortened by 4 bases and J by 2 bases, with 12 bases between the two germline ends. The CDR3 loop is CASSLSDTTYEQYF. In nucleotides, the CDR3 is TGCGCCAGCAGCCTCTCGGACACAACCTACGAGCAGTACTTC.

The V and J genes are TRBV30 and TRBJ1-2; D remains ambiguous. The V gene's germline CDR1 is GTSNPN and CDR2 SVGIG (reference sequence). This CDR3 region has 16 residues. Trimming took 3 bases from V and 7 from J, leaving 24 bases between them. For the CDR3, the DNA is TGTGCCTGGAGCGCCCCTGTGGGTGAAACTGGCGGTGGCTACACCTTC. Protein product: CAWSAPVGETGGGYTF.

This clone was observed a few times. The gene calls are TRBV28 and TRBJ1-3; the D gene is possibly TRBD1 (6 bases). V dropped 10 bases and J dropped 4 bases, with 14 bases sitting between them. This CDR3 is built from 13 residues. CDR1 MDHEN and CDR2 SYDVKM come from the germline V gene. The CDR3 sequence: CATLSDRGNTIYF. In nucleotides, the CDR3 is TGTGCCACCCTGTCGGACAGAGGAAACACCATATATTTT.

The gene calls are TRBV29-1 and TRBJ1-1, with D tentatively TRBD1 (5 bases). Germline V gene sequence: CDR1 SQVTM, CDR2 ANQGSEA. The CDR3 loop spans 13 amino acids. Trimming shortened V by 8 bases and J by 1 base, and 14 bases separated the two germline ends. CDR3 sequence: CSSKIGGNTEAFF. The CDR3 region has the DNA TGCAGCTCAAAAATTGGGGGGAACACTGAAGCTTTCTTT.

This clone appeared a single time. J is TRBJ2-5 and V is TRBV7-9; a possible D gene is TRBD1 (6 bases). The J call may not be correct, given that the DNA end is closer to TRBJ2-7. This CDR3 has 13 residues. The germline V gene has CDR1 SEHNR and CDR2 FQNEAQ (reference sequence). The CDR3 here is CASSQWGRYEQYF. The CDR3 bases are TGTGCCAGCAGTCAGTGGGGGCGATACGAGCAGTACTTC.

The sample holds a few counts of this clone. V gene TRBV30 combines with J gene TRBJ1-2; the match to TRBD1 covers 8 bases. CDR3 size: 12 residues. The ends lost 6 bases at V and 5 bases at J; junction bases unmatched: 5. Germline CDR1 and CDR2: GTSNPN and SVGIG (reference sequence). CDR3 bases: TGTGCCTGCGGACAGGGTGGTTATGGCTACACCTTC. This encodes CACGQGGYGYTF. The variable domain in full, with the rest retrieved from reference TRBV30 and TRBJ1-2, is SQTIHQWPATLVQPVGSPLSLECTVEGTSNPNLYWYRQAAGRGLQLLFYSVGIGQISSEVPQNLSASRPQDRQFILSSKKLLLSDSGFYLCACGQGGYGYTFGSGTRLTVV.

This clone showed up just once. The V gene is TRBV10-3, the J gene TRBJ2-2, with D possibly TRBD1 on 5 matching bases. Looked up from germline, CDR1 is ENHRY and CDR2 is SYGVKD. V was clipped by 4 bases and J by 4 bases, with 13 bases between them. The CDR3 spans 15 residues. The CDR3 DNA reads TGTGCCATCAGTGGTGTGGGCCAGGGCACCGGGGAGCTGTTTTTT. Translating gives CAISGVGQGTGELFF.

This clone was detected a few times. CDR3 in DNA: TGTGCCTGGAGTCCCCGAAACAGTAACAATGAGCAGTTCTTC. Translated, it gives CAWSPRNSNNEQFF. This rearrangement joins TRBV30 to TRBJ2-1; D remains ambiguous. With 2 bases removed from V and 5 bases from J, the gap between germline ends came to 13 bases. Germline-derived CDR1 and CDR2 are GTSNPN and SVGIG (reference sequence). CDR3 length: 14 residues. The entire variable domain, with the rest obtained from reference TRBV30 and TRBJ2-1, is as follows: SQTIHQWPATLVQPVGSPLSLECTVEGTSNPNLYWYRQAAGRGLQLLFYSVGIGQISSEVPQNLSASRPQDRQFILSSKKLLLSDSGFYLCAWSPRNSNNEQFFGPGTRLTVL.

This rearrangement joins TRBV7-2 to TRBJ2-3; possibly TRBD2 for D (6 bases). Germline assignment: CDR1 SGHTA and CDR2 FQGNSA. Between the trimmed V and J ends, which lost 5 bases and 3 bases, there was a span of 12 bases. This CDR3 is built from 14 residues. The CDR3 protein is CASSPLGGTDTQYF. The DNA of the CDR3 is TGTGCCAGCAGCCCACTAGGAGGGACAGATACGCAGTATTTT.

The sample holds a few counts of this clone. The identical CDR3 is also encoded by other nucleotide sequences in the sample. The rearrangement joins TRBV7-9 to TRBJ1-5; D is unresolved. The length of the CDR3 is 13 residues. Trimming took 2 bases from V and 5 from J, leaving 7 bases between them. Germline V gives CDR1 SEHNR, CDR2 FQNEAQ (reference sequence). The CDR3 bases are TGTGCCAGCAGCTTATCCGGTGATCAGCCCCAGCATTTT. As protein: CASSLSGDQPQHF.

Notes on this clone: The sample holds other DNA sequences that translate to the same CDR3. This chain connects TRBV30 to TRBJ1-1; D is uncertain. Germline V CDR1 and CDR2: GTSNPN, SVGIG (reference sequence). The CDR3 loop spans 14 amino acids. Between the trimmed V and J ends, which lost 0 bases and 0 bases, there was a span of 8 bases. The CDR3, as DNA: TGTGCCTGGAGTGTAGGCCAGCTGAACACTGAAGCTTTCTTT. Protein product: CAWSVGQLNTEAFF.

This chain joins TRBV5-1 and TRBJ1-4; unclear D gene. Trimming removed 4 bases at V and 0 bases at J, with 7 bases between. CDR3 length equals 14 residues. The germline V gene has CDR1 SGHRS and CDR2 YFSETQ. The CDR3 protein is CASSRGATNEKLFF. CDR3 DNA: TGCGCCAGCAGCCGAGGTGCAACTAATGAAAAACTGTTTTTT.

This clone was observed a few times. Since a far larger clone is one base different, this is likely a read error. The chain combines TRBV11-3 with TRBJ2-1; D unclear. V was pared by 3 bases and J by 5 bases, with 2 bases between. Germline V gene data show CDR1 as SGHNT and CDR2 as YENEEA. The CDR3 extends over 11 amino acids. The CDR3 nucleotides read TGTGCCAGCAGCTTCGACAATGAGCAGTTCTTC. This codes for CASSFDNEQFF. The entire variable domain, with the rest obtained from reference TRBV11-3 and TRBJ2-1, is as follows: EAGVVQSPRYKIIEKKQPVAFWCNPISGHNTLYWYLQNLGQGPELLIRYENEEAVDDSQLPKDRFSAERLKGVDSTLKIQPAELGDSAVYLCASSFDNEQFFGPGTRLTVL.

The genes are TRBV6-5 and TRBJ2-1; weak D call: TRBD2 (6 bases). CDR3 length: 15 amino acids. Trimming removed 7 bases from V and 6 bases from J, with 19 bases in between. Germline values: CDR1 MNHEY, CDR2 SVGAGI. CDR3 sequence: CASKVNRDWINEQFF. The CDR3 region has the DNA TGTGCCAGCAAGGTCAACCGGGACTGGATCAATGAGCAGTTCTTC.

J is TRBJ1-1 and V is TRBV28; 8 bases are a match to TRBD1. Germline V gene sequence: CDR1 MDHEN, CDR2 SYDVKM. The CDR3 is 13 residues long. The J segment lost 5 bases and the V segment lost 7 bases, leaving 6 bases of the junction unmatched. CDR3 DNA: TGTGCCAGCAAAGTCCAGGGGGCTACTGAAGCTTTCTTT. Its protein is CASKVQGATEAFF.

This clone appeared a few times. The rearrangement links TRBV19 to TRBJ2-2; D is unresolved. Germline V lookup: CDR1 LNHDA, CDR2 SQIVND (reference sequence). This CDR3 comprises 13 residues. V was cut by 3 bases and J by 4 bases, with 6 bases left in between. CDR3 DNA sequence: TGTGCCAGTAGTATGGTGGCCACCGGGGAGCTGTTTTTT. This gives the protein CASSMVATGELFF. The variable domain in full, with the rest retrieved from reference TRBV19 and TRBJ2-2, is DGGITQSPKYLFRKEGQNVTLSCEQNLNHDAMYWYRQDPGQGLRLIYYSQIVNDFQKGDIAEGYSVSREKKESFPLTVTSAQKNPTAFYLCASSMVATGELFFGEGSRLTVL.

This rearrangement joins TRBV7-2 to TRBJ2-1; the match to TRBD1 covers 7 bases. The trim removed 3 bases at V and 12 bases at J, leaving 11 bases unmatched. Germline CDR1 SGHTA, CDR2 FQGNSA. The CDR3 is 14 amino acids. The CDR3 sequence: CASSFRDRDLWQFF. DNA for the CDR3: TGTGCCAGCAGCTTCCGAGACAGGGATTTGTGGCAGTTCTTC.

This clone has ten or more counts. This rearrangement joins TRBV5-4 to TRBJ2-6, with 7 bases that match TRBD1. Trimming took 4 bases from V and 0 from J; bases not matched to a gene: 7. Germline lookup yields CDR1 SGHNT and CDR2 YYREEE (reference sequence). CDR3 length: 17 residues. CDR3 sequence (DNA): TGTGCCAGCAGCGCCGGGACAGCAAGCTCTGGGGCCAACGTCCTGACTTTC. Its protein is CASSAGTASSGANVLTF.

This clone showed up just a few times. This rearrangement joins TRBV21-1 to TRBJ2-5; the tabulated D call, TRBD2, remains unverified against the DNA. TRBV21-1 is described as a pseudogene. This CDR3 region has 15 residues. The CDR3 DNA follows: TGTGCCAGCAGCAAAAGGCGGGACGGCGAAGAGACCCAGTACTTC. Protein sequence: CASSKRRDGEETQYF.

This clone came up a few times. This chain connects TRBV28 to TRBJ1-5; tentatively, D is TRBD1 (5 bases). CDR3 size: 14 residues. CDR1 MDHEN and CDR2 SYDVKM come from the germline V gene. V dropped 7 bases and J dropped 5 bases, with 15 bases sitting between them. DNA for the CDR3: TGTGCCAGCACACCGGGGCAGGTAGATCAGCCCCAGCATTTT. It specifies CASTPGQVDQPQHF.

The chain is built from TRBV5-6 and TRBJ1-2, with TRBD1 identical over 11 bases. V shed 4 bases and J 8 bases; nucleotides not matched to a gene: 10. Looked up from germline, CDR1 is SGHDT and CDR2 is YYEEEE. This CDR3 has 15 residues. The CDR3 DNA follows: TGTGCCAGCAGCAGGCGGACAGGGGGCTTGGGAGGCTACACCTTC. It is translated as CASSRRTGGLGGYTF. Full variable domain (remainder filled in from reference TRBV5-6 and TRBJ1-2): DAGVTQSPTHLIKTRGQQVTLRCSPKSGHDTVSWYQQALGQGPQFIFQYYEEEERQRGNFPDRFSGHQFPNYSSELNVNALLLGDSALYLCASSRRTGGLGGYTFGSGTRLTVV.

V and J are TRBV4-2 and TRBJ2-1; 8 bases match TRBD2. The CDR3 runs to 17 residues. CDR1 and CDR2 from the germline V gene are LGHNA and YNFKEQ. The V gene end was trimmed by 6 bases and the J gene end by 0 bases; junction bases not matched to a gene: 10. CDR3 amino acids: CASRREGTIDSYNEQFF. Here the CDR3 DNA reads TGTGCCAGCAGACGGGAGGGGACTATCGACTCCTACAATGAGCAGTTCTTC.

The genes are TRBV6-5 and TRBJ2-7; no clear D. CDR1 is MNHEY and CDR2 is SVGAGI in the germline V gene. Trimming removed 0 bases at V and 2 bases at J, with 8 bases between. The CDR3 sequence is 14 residues long. CDR3 residues: CASSYSKGTYEQYF. The CDR3 nucleotides read TGTGCCAGCAGTTACTCGAAGGGTACCTACGAGCAGTACTTC.